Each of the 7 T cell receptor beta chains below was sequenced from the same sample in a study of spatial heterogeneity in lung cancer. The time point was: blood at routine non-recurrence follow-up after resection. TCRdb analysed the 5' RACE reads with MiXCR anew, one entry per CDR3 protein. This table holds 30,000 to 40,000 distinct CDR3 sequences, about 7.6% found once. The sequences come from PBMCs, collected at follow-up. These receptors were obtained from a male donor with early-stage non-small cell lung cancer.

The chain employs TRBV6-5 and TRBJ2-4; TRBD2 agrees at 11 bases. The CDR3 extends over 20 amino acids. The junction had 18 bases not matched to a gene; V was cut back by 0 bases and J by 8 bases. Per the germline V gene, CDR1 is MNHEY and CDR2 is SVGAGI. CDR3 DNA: TGTGCCAGCAGTTACTCTCCCCCTGGGGTAGCGGGGGGGCCCGGGGACATTCAGTACTTC. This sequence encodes CASSYSPPGVAGGPGDIQYF.

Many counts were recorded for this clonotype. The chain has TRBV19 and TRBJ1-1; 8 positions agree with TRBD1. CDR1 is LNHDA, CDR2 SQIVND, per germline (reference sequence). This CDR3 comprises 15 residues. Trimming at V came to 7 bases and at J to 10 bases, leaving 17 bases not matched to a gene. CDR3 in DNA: TGTGCCAGTATCCAGACAGGGGATAGTCTCGGGCGAGCTTTCTTT. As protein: CASIQTGDSLGRAFF.

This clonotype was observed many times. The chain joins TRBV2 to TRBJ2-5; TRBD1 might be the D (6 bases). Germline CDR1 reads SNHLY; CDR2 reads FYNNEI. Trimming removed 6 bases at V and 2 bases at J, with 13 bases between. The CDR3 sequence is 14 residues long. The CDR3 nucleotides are TGTGCCAGCAGGCCGGGACATCAGCAAGAGACCCAGTACTTC. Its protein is CASRPGHQQETQYF.

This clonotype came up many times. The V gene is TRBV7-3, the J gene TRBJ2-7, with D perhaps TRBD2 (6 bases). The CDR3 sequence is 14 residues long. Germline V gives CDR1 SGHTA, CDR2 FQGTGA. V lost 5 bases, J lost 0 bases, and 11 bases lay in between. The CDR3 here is CASSAGPLSYEQYF. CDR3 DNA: TGTGCCAGCAGCGCGGGACCTCTCTCCTACGAGCAGTACTTC. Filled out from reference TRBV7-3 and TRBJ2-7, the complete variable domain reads GAGVSQTPSNKVTEKGKYVELRCDPISGHTALYWYRQSLGQGPEFLIYFQGTGAADDSGLPNDRFFAVRPEGSVSTLKIQRTERGDSAVYLCASSAGPLSYEQYFGPGTRLTVT.

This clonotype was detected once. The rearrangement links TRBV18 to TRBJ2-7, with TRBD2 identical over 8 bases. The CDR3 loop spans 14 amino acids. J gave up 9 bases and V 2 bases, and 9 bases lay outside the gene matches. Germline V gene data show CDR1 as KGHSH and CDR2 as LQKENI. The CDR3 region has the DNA TGTGCCAGCTCACCAGGGACTAGTTCTTCCGTGCAGTACTTC. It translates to CASSPGTSSSVQYF.

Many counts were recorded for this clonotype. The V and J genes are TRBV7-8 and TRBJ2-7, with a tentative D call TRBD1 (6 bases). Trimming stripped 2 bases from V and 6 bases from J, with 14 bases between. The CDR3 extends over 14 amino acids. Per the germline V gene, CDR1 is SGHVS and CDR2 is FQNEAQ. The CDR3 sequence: CASSLMFQGSEQYF. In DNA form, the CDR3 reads TGTGCCAGCAGCTTAATGTTTCAGGGGAGCGAGCAGTACTTC.

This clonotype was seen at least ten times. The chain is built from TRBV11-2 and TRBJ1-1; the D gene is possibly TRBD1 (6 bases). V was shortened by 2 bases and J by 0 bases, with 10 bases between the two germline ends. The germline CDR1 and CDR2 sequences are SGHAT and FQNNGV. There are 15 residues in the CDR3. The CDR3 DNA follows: TGTGCCAGCAGCTTACAGGGGTTGGTGAACACTGAAGCTTTCTTT. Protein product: CASSLQGLVNTEAFF.